The T cell receptor (beta chain) described here comes from a study of blood T cell repertoires in COVID-19 (dated by TCRdb to 2019 to 2021). Background on the whole study: Collaborator samples came from the United States, Italy and Spain and covered acute and convalescent phases of COVID-19. The repertoires were made available in a free public database intended to serve as a resource for research on the immune response to SARS-CoV-2. The material from the prospective study consisted of cDNA or gDNA derived from T cells, B-cell-depleted T cells, or PBMCs. A de-identified subject ID, COVID-19 status, age in years and sex were almost always included in the sample metadata. Subjects who had been exposed to COVID-19, were actively infected with it, or had recovered from it provided the deeply sampled blood TCRbeta repertoires that made up the dataset. Samples came from the ongoing ImmuneRACE study (first 160 participants) plus 1,254 subjects from 6 global collaborators. Where available, HLA class I and class II types were taken from metadata supplied by the sample provider and were not determined by assay-based typing.

In Seattle, one collaborating source enrolled patients while the infection was active and tracked those patients longitudinally over the course of disease. Collaborating institutions collected whole blood in K2EDTA tubes following their own protocols. For TCRbeta analysis, collaborator samples were shipped as frozen whole blood, as isolated PBMCs, or as DNA extracted from either sample type. Overall study results and their limits: Clinical and demographic metadata were provided uncurated, with the amount varying by source and participant.

TCRbeta CDR3 regions were amplified from genomic DNA by means of the immunoSEQ Assay, a bias-controlled multiplex PCR. The original pipeline was this. The number of nucleated cells in each sample was estimated by amplification of reference gene primers within the assay. To quantify the absolute abundance of each unique TCRbeta CDR3 rearrangement, sequence reads were collapsed and filtered. For each sample, productive Simpson clonality was calculated as the square root of Simpson's diversity index across productive rearrangements. TCRdb limited this immuneACCESS table to in-frame rearrangements with V and J called. A share of clones is missing; checked studies link under half to unresolved V genes, and the rest is unexplained. V and J calls and clone size are as listed in that table; D and trimming were resolved from the DNA. Within this sample are under 250,000 clones, with 80% to 95% of them counted one time only. The ten largest make up more than 0.7% of the sample.

The germline V gene provides CDR1 KGHSY and CDR2 FQNENV. The junction shows trimming of 2 bases on V and 8 bases on J, and the gene matches do not reach 10 bases of it. Taken from cysteine to phenylalanine, the CDR3 has 15 residues. The CDR3 DNA has 45 bases and is translated from base 1. About this clone: What this receptor recognizes is not known. One base away there is no much larger clone; base qualities are not given.

The sequence was collected from a man in his 60s with COVID-19, enrolled during active disease. The V and J segments used are TRBV16 and TRBJ1-1; 8 bases in the junction line up with TRBD1. The source material was peripheral blood. The CDR3 region has the sequence CASSQPRGTGIEAFF. At the DNA level, the sequence is TGTGCCAGCAGCCAACCGAGAGGGACAGGCATAGAAGCTTTCTTT.